This T cell receptor (beta chain) was found in a study of blood T cell repertoires in COVID-19. As for the study in general: The United States, Italy and Spain supplied acute and convalescent COVID-19 samples. The cDNA or gDNA used as material had been derived from T cells, B-cell-depleted T cells, or PBMCs.

In the authors' methods: Nucleated cell number was recorded as an estimate derived from reference gene primer amplification. Only in-frame clones appear in the TCRdb table, and some are missing; sequencing was by immunoSEQ multiplex PCR. The DNA gave D and trimming, while V, J and clone size come from that table. This sample has 45,000 to 55,000 clones; over 70% occur once, and the top ten carry 15%. In germline, CDR1 is SGHRS, CDR2 YFSETQ. The trim removed 6 bases at V and 5 bases at J, leaving 8 bases unmatched. This CDR3 has 14 amino acids. The origin of this receptor is a human donor with active or convalescent COVID-19. The donor label of this sample is uncertain. Sequenced input: peripheral blood. V is TRBV5-1 and J is TRBJ2-7; 10 bases match TRBD2. This CDR3 reads CASTQAGGPHEQYF. Written as DNA, the CDR3 is TGCGCCAGCACCCAAGCGGGAGGGCCCCACGAGCAGTACTTC.